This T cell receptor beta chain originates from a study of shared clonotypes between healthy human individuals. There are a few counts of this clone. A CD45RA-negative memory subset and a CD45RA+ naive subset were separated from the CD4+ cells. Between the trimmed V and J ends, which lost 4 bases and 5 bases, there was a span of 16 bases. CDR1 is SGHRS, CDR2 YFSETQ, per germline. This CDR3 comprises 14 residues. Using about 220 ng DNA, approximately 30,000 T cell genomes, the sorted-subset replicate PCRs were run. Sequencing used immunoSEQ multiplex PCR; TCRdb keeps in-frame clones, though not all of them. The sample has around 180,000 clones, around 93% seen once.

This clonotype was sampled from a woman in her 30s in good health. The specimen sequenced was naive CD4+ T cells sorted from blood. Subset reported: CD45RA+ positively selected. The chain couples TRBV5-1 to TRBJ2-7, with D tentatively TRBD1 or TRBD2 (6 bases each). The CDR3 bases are TGCGCCAGCAGCGCGGGGCAGGGGTTCGACGAGCAGTACTTC. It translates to CASSAGQGFDEQYF.